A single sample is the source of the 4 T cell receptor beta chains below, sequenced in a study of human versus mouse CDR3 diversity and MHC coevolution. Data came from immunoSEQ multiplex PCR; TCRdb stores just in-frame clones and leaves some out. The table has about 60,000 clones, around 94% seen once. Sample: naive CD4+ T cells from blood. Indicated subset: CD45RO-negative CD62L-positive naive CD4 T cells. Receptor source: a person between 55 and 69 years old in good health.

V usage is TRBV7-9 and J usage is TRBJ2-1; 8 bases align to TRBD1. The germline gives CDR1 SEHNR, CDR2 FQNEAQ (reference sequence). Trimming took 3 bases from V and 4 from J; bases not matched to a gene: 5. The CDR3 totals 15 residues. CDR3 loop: CASSLQGARYNEQFF. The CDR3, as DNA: TGTGCCAGCAGCTTGCAGGGGGCGCGGTACAATGAGCAGTTCTTC.

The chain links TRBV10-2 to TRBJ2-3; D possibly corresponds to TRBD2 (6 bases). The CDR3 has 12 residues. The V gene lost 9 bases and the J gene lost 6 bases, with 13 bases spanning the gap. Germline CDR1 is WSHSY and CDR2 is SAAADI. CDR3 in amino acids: CASLAAGDTQYF. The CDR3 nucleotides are TGCGCCAGTTTAGCGGCAGGTGATACGCAGTATTTT.

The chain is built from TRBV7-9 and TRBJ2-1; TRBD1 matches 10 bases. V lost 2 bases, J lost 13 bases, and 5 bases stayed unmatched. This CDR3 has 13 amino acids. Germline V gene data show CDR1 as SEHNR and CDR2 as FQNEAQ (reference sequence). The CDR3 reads CASSLPGQGQQFF. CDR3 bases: TGTGCCAGCAGCTTACCGGGACAGGGGCAACAGTTCTTC.

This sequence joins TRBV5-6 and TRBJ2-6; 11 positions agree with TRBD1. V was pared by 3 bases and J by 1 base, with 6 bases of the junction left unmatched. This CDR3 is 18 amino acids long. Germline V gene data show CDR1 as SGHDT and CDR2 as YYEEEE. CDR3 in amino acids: CASSSWTGGNSGANVLTF. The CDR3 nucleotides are TGTGCCAGCAGCTCTTGGACAGGGGGCAATTCTGGGGCCAACGTCCTGACTTTC.